Detailed here is one T cell receptor beta chain. These data belong to a study of blood T cell repertoires in COVID-19. Across the whole study: T cells, B-cell-depleted T cells, or PBMCs supplied cDNA or gDNA.

The V gene's germline CDR1 is LNHDA and CDR2 SQIVND (reference sequence). The V end lost 7 bases, the J end lost 4 bases, and 16 bases lay between the germline ends. The CDR3 has 15 amino acids. Per the original data handling: Quantification of nucleated cells was approximated via reference gene primer amplification. The assay was immunoSEQ multiplex PCR, and TCRdb's table has in-frame clones only and misses some. The V and J calls and the clone size are those of that table, but D and trimming were determined from the DNA. The profile shows about 40,000 clones, about 82% of them singletons. The clonotype comes from a man older than 75 with active or convalescent COVID-19. Sample: peripheral blood. The gene calls are TRBV19 and TRBJ1-4; tentatively, D is TRBD1 (5 bases). The CDR3 here is CASKLSTANNEKLFF. The CDR3 DNA is TGTGCCAGTAAACTCTCGACAGCTAATAATGAAAAACTGTTTTTT.